A selection of T cell receptor beta chains follows, all from one sample in a study of blood T cell repertoires in COVID-19. Data came from immunoSEQ multiplex PCR; TCRdb stores just in-frame clones and leaves some out. Found here are 250,000 to 300,000 clones, over 80% of them singletons; the top ten hold 1.2%. The sample was PBMCs or T cells enriched from blood (not recorded which). All receptors derive from a human donor in a cohort exposed to, infected with or recovered from COVID-19 (not recorded which). The donor label of this sample is uncertain. Each CDR3 is given with its conserved first and last residue. A D gene is named only where the DNA matches it firmly. Part of the rows lack a size; the others show once, few, many or a class for expanded clones.

>TRBJ2-3|.|TRBV6-5|TRBD2
TGTGCCAGCAGCGGAAGCGGGATTCCCCCAGATACGCAGTATTTT
CASSGSGIPPDTQYF
>TRBJ1-1|few|TRBV7-3|TRBD1
TGTGCCAGCAGCCCCTACCTGACAGGGAGGAACACTGAAGCTTTCTTT
CASSPYLTGRNTEAFF
>TRBJ2-2|.|TRBV9|.
TGTGCCAGCAGCGTAGAGGTCGAAGCGGACACCGGGGAGCTGTTTTTT
CASSVEVEADTGELFF
>TRBJ1-1|.|TRBV12-3/TRBV12-4|.
TGTGCCAGCAGTCAACGGTCGGCTGAAGCTTTCTTT
CASSQRSAEAFF
>TRBJ2-6|.|TRBV6-4|.
TGTGCCAGCAGTGACTGGGCGACGAAGGGGGCTGGGGCCAACGTCCTGACTTTC
CASSDWATKGAGANVLTF
>TRBJ2-1|.|TRBV19|.
TGTGCCAGTAGTCCCCGGGGGGCCCCCCTCAATGAGCAGTTCTTC
CASSPRGAPLNEQFF
>TRBJ2-4|.|TRBV4-1|TRBD1
TGCGCCAGCAGCCCCCCGGGACAGGGCCACATTCAGTACTTC
CASSPPGQGHIQYF
>TRBJ2-7|.|TRBV9|.
TGTGCCAGCAGCGTAGGGACTCTTGGGGACTACGAGCAGTACTTC
CASSVGTLGDYEQYF
>TRBJ2-2|.|TRBV6-1|.
TGTGCCAGCAGTGAGAGCCCTCTCAGGGCAGGGCGAGCCGGGGAGCTGTTTTTT
CASSESPLRAGRAGELFF
>TRBJ2-2|.|TRBV9|.
TGTGCCAGCAGCGTAGAGGTAGGGGGCACCGGGGAGCTGTTTTTT
CASSVEVGGTGELFF
>TRBJ1-4|once|TRBV15|.
TGTGCCACCAGCAGAGATCCCCGGGGGGGTGAAAAACTGTTTTTT
CATSRDPRGGEKLFF
>TRBJ1-6|.|TRBV7-2|.
TGTGCCAGCAGCTTAGACCGAGGCAGCTCCTATAATTCACCCCTCCACTTT
CASSLDRGSSYNSPLHF
>TRBJ2-1|.|TRBV7-9|.
TGTGCCAGCAGCTTATCTGGGGCCGCGTCGGACCTTGAGCAGTTCTTC
CASSLSGAASDLEQFF
>TRBJ1-1|few|TRBV4-1|.
TGCGCCAGCAGCCAAGGTTCGTGGCTCCTGCCGAACACTGAAGCTTTCTTT
CASSQGSWLLPNTEAFF
>TRBJ2-5|.|TRBV6-1|.
TGTGCCAGCAGTGAAGGGTCAGGCGTTCAAGAGACCCAGTACTTC
CASSEGSGVQETQYF
>TRBJ1-3|.|TRBV4-1|TRBD1
TGCGCCAGCAGCCGCGGACCGGGACAGGGTGCAAGAAACACCATATATTTT
CASSRGPGQGARNTIYF
>TRBJ1-2|.|TRBV5-4|TRBD1
TGTGCCAGCAGCTCCGGACAGGGAGCTTACGGCTACACCTTC
CASSSGQGAYGYTF
>TRBJ1-5|.|TRBV19|.
TGTGCCAGTACCCCAGGACAGAATCAGCCCCAGCATTTT
CASTPGQNQPQHF
>TRBJ1-1|.|TRBV5-1|.
TGCGCCAGCAGCTTGGTGCTTCAGGGCTCGTACACTGAAGCTTTCTTT
CASSLVLQGSYTEAFF
>TRBJ1-5|.|TRBV2|TRBD1
TGTGCCAGCAGTGAAGCCGGGACAGGGGGATTACAGCCCCAGCATTTT
CASSEAGTGGLQPQHF
>TRBJ2-5|.|TRBV7-6|TRBD2
TGTGCCAGCAGCATAGGGACTAGCGGGGTAGAGACCCAGTACTTC
CASSIGTSGVETQYF
>TRBJ2-3|.|TRBV6-5|.
TGTGCCAGCAGTTACAGACAGGCGTACACAGATACGCAGTATTTT
CASSYRQAYTDTQYF
>TRBJ1-4|.|TRBV6-2/TRBV6-3|.
TGTGCCAGCAGTCGCGACAGTGCAACTAATGAAAAACTGTTTTTT
CASSRDSATNEKLFF
>TRBJ1-2|once|TRBV19|.
TGTGCCAGTAGTATTCAGGGGACCTATGGCTACACCTTC
CASSIQGTYGYTF
>TRBJ1-1|.|TRBV5-5|TRBD1
TGTGCCAGCAGCCTGACTCGGACAGGGAGGGCAACTGAAGCTTTCTTT
CASSLTRTGRATEAFF
>TRBJ2-1|.|TRBV28|.
TGTGCCAGCAGCCCTCCCACGGCCTACAATGAGCAGTTCTTC
CASSPPTAYNEQFF
>TRBJ1-4|.|TRBV30|.
TGTGCCTGGAGTGTGCGGTCTGAAAAACTGTTTTTT
CAWSVRSEKLFF
>TRBJ1-2|.|TRBV5-1|.
TGCGCCAGCAGCTGGGGGGGGCCCCTTAACTATGGCTACACCTTC
CASSWGGPLNYGYTF
>TRBJ1-6|.|TRBV5-1|.
TGCGCCAGCACCATAGGACTGGCGGGAGATTCACCCCTCCACTTT
CASTIGLAGDSPLHF
>TRBJ1-2|.|TRBV20-1|.
TGCAGTGCTAGTCTCCCCTCTAACTATGGCTACACCTTC
CSASLPSNYGYTF
>TRBJ2-1|.|TRBV27|TRBD2
TGTGCCAGCAGTCTAGAGCGGGGGGGCTACAATGAGCAGTTCTTC
CASSLERGGYNEQFF
>TRBJ1-2|.|TRBV20-1|.
TGCAGTGCTAGTCACCTGCGGGCGTTAGGCTACACCTTC
CSASHLRALGYTF
>TRBJ2-4|.|TRBV7-3|.
TGTGCCAGCAGCTTAGAAGGGGCGGAAAACATTCAGTACTTC
CASSLEGAENIQYF
>TRBJ2-7|few|TRBV4-3|.
TGCGCCAGCAGCCAAGGTCCCGGGGGGCCCTCCTACGAGCAGTACTTC
CASSQGPGGPSYEQYF
>TRBJ2-2|.|TRBV10-1|.
TGCGCCAGTCGGGAGCTAAACACCGGGGAGCTGTTTTTT
CASRELNTGELFF
>TRBJ2-3|.|TRBV30|.
TGTGCCTGGAGTGGGGGACACCTTAGCACAGATACGCAGTATTTT
CAWSGGHLSTDTQYF
>TRBJ2-1|once|TRBV4-3|.
TGCGCCAGCAGCCCCCTGATGGGGGGTGAGCAGTTCTTC
CASSPLMGGEQFF
>TRBJ1-6|.|TRBV7-8|.
TGTGCCAGCAGCTTAGATCAATACGTTCTTAGCTCCTATAATTCACCCCTCCACTTT
CASSLDQYVLSSYNSPLHF
>TRBJ1-1|.|TRBV9|.
TGTGCCAGCAGCGTCGCGGGGGCGGACACTGAAGCTTTCTTT
CASSVAGADTEAFF
>TRBJ1-2|few|TRBV20-1|.
TGCAGTGCGGCACCCGTCTATGGCTACACCTTC
CSAAPVYGYTF
>TRBJ1-1|.|TRBV7-3|TRBD1
TGTGCCAGCAGCGCACAGGGGGCCGGGTCTGAAGCTTTCTTT
CASSAQGAGSEAFF
>TRBJ1-1|.|TRBV9|.
TGTGCCAGCAGCGTAGGGTCGTTCGAGACTGAAGCTTTCTTT
CASSVGSFETEAFF
>TRBJ1-2|once|TRBV7-2|TRBD1
TGTGCCAGCAGCTTAATGGACAGGATCCCCGATTATGGCTACACCTTC
CASSLMDRIPDYGYTF